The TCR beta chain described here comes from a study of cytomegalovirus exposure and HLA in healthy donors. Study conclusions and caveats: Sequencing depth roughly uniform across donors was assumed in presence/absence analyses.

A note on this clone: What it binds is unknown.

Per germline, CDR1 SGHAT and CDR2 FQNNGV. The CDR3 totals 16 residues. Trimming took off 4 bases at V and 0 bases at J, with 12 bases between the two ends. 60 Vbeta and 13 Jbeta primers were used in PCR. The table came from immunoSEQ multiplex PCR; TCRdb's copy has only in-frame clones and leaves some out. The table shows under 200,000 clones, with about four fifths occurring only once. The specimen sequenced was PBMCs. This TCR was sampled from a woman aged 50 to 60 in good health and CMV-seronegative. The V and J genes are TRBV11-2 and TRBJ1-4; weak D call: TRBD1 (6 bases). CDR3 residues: CASSSGQTATNEKLFF. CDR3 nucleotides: TGTGCCAGCAGCTCCGGACAGACCGCAACTAATGAAAAACTGTTTTTT.